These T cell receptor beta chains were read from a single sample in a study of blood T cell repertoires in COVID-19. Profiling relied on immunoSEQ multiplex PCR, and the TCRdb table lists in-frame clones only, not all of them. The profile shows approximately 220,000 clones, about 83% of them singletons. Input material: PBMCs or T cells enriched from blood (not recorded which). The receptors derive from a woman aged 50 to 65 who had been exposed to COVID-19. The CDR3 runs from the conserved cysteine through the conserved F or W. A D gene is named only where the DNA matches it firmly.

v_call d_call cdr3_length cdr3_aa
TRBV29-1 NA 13 CSVVAGGDTEAFF
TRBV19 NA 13 CASRRRDDYGYTF
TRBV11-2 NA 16 CASSLEEGATYNEQFF
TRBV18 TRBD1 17 CASSRDRGPYSNQPQHF
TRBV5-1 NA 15 CASSSAGTGNTEAFF
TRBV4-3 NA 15 CASSQDAGGGQPQHF
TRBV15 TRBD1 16 CATSRDTGGLSGELFF
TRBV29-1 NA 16 CSVEEIEGEGRYGYTF
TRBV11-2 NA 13 CASSLIRGNEQFF
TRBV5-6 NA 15 CASSFGPRSNQPQHF
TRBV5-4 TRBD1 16 CASSPPDRVVPDTQYF
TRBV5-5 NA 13 CASSETSNTEAFF
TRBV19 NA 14 CASSMVTSSETQYF
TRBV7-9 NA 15 CASSFSMGAQETQYF
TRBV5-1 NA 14 CASSLGQINTEAFF
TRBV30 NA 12 CAWSQSPGKLFF
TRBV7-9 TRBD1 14 CASSLTGGNYGYTF